This passage covers 24 T cell receptor beta chains from one sample sequenced in a study of T cell clonality in common variable immunodeficiency. The data were produced by immunoSEQ multiplex PCR, yet TCRdb's version contains in-frame clones alone and is incomplete. Sampling found about 47,000 clones, none seen once. Material: peripheral blood mononuclear cells. These receptors were obtained from a person aged 18 to 70 in good health.

There are many counts of this clone. The CDR3 end lies 3 residues beyond the end of the read and is filled in from the germline J gene. This chain uses TRBV9 with TRBJ2-2; 7 bases match TRBD1. From germline, CDR1 is SGDLS and CDR2 YYNGEE. J lost 2 bases, V lost 0 bases, and 4 bases had no gene match. The CDR3 covers 16 residues. The CDR3 region is CASSVVAGGNTGELFF. The covered CDR3 bases are TGTGCCAGCAGCGTAGTTGCAGGGGGAAACACCGGGGAG. Supplemented by reference TRBV9 and TRBJ2-2, the full variable domain reads DSGVTQTPKHLITATGQRVTLRCSPRSGDLSVYWYQQSLDQGLQFLIQYYNGEERAKGNILERFSAQQFPDLHSELNLSSLELGDSALYFCASSVVAGGNTGELFFGEGSRLTVL.

This clone was counted ten times or more. The read gets to within 3 residues of the CDR3 end, and the germline J gene fills in the rest. The rearrangement links TRBV5-4 to TRBJ2-7; weak D call: TRBD1 (6 bases). Per the germline V gene, CDR1 is SGHNT and CDR2 is YYREEE (reference sequence). With 3 bases removed from V and 1 base from J, the gap between germline ends came to 8 bases. This CDR3 is built from 13 residues. Incomplete CDR3 DNA: TGTGCCAGCAGCTCCGACAGGTCCTACGAG. It encodes CASSSDRSYE. The full-length CDR3 reads as CASSSDRSYEQYF.

This clone was recorded at least ten times. The read is 3 residues too short to cover the CDR3 end, so that end is filled in from the germline J gene. V is TRBV19 and J is TRBJ2-7, with TRBD1 matching over 7 bases. Germline loops: CDR1 LNHDA, CDR2 SQIVND (reference sequence). The CDR3 has 14 amino acids. Unmatched junction bases numbered 4, after V lost 5 bases and J lost 0 bases. CDR3 sequence reads: CASSYRGHSYEQYF. Partial CDR3 DNA: TGTGCCAGTAGTTACAGGGGCCACTCCTACGAG.

Many counts were recorded for this clone. The observed sequence ends 3 residues before the CDR3 terminus, with the missing tail filled in from the germline J gene. This chain uses TRBV28 with TRBJ1-1; perhaps TRBD1 as D (5 bases). Trimming shortened V by 3 bases and J by 0 bases, and 14 bases separated the two germline ends. Per the germline V gene, CDR1 is MDHEN and CDR2 is SYDVKM. This CDR3 spans 16 amino acids. Incomplete CDR3 DNA: TGTGCCAGCAGTTTCTTAGGAGGGGTAATGAACACTGAA. Translation gives CASSFLGGVMNTE. The full CDR3 reads CASSFLGGVMNTEAFF.

This clone appeared many times. The read falls 3 residues short of the CDR3 end, and the missing part is taken from the germline J gene. The J gene is TRBJ1-1, the V gene TRBV5-1, with unresolved D. Trimming took 0 bases from V and 3 from J, leaving 12 bases between them. This CDR3 spans 15 amino acids. Germline lookup yields CDR1 SGHRS and CDR2 YFSETQ. Partial CDR3 DNA: TGCGCCAGCAGCTTGGTGTCAGGCAAGGACACTGAA. This codes for CASSLVSGKDTE. The full-length CDR3 reads as CASSLVSGKDTEAFF.

This clone was detected ten times or more. The read ends 3 residues before the CDR3 terminus; that terminus is restored from the germline J gene. The chain employs TRBV6-2 or TRBV6-3 and TRBJ1-1, with D possibly being TRBD1 (5 bases). V lost 4 bases and J lost 4, with 10 bases in between. CDR3 size: 13 residues. The germline gives CDR1 MNHEY, CDR2 SVGEGT. The CDR3 loop is CASSFPGPTEAFF. The CDR3 DNA, read in part, is TGTGCCAGCAGTTTTCCAGGGCCCACTGAA.

This clone occurred many times. The read finishes 3 residues shy of the CDR3 end, and the germline J gene is used to complete it. The chain has TRBV10-3 and TRBJ1-2; 8 bases map to TRBD1. Trimming at V came to 6 bases and at J to 2 bases, leaving 5 bases not matched to a gene. This CDR3 has 14 residues. Germline CDR1 reads ENHRY; CDR2 reads SYGVKD. The covered CDR3 bases are TGTGCCATCAGAAGGACAGGGCTAAACTATGGC. Its protein product is CAIRRTGLNYG. The entire CDR3 is CAIRRTGLNYGYTF.

Ten or more counts support this clone. The read ends 3 residues early relative to the CDR3; the germline J gene fills the gap. The chain is built from TRBV7-6 and TRBJ1-6; possible D gene TRBD1, 5 bases. The CDR3 is 16 residues long. Germline V CDR1 and CDR2: SGHVS, FNYEAQ. V lost 3 bases and J 5 bases, leaving 14 bases between the germline ends. The covered CDR3 bases are TGTGCCAGCAGCTTCGCAGTGGGACTGCATAATTCACCC. Its translation is CASSFAVGLHNSP. The full-length CDR3 reads as CASSFAVGLHNSPLHF.

This clone was recorded many times. The CDR3 protein is CASSIAGRQDTQYF. The CDR3 DNA, read in part, is TGTGCCAGTAGTATAGCGGGGAGACAAGATACG. V usage is TRBV19 and J usage is TRBJ2-3, with a weak D call TRBD2 (5 bases). Coverage ceases 3 residues before the CDR3 finishes, and the germline J gene fills in the end. This CDR3 is 14 amino acids long. V was pared by 1 base and J by 5 bases, with 10 bases between. CDR1 is LNHDA and CDR2 is SQIVND in the germline V gene (reference sequence).

This clone occurred many times. The observed sequence ends 3 residues before the CDR3 terminus, with the missing tail filled in from the germline J gene. The chain joins TRBV5-1 to TRBJ2-1, with D perhaps matching TRBD2 (5 bases). CDR3 length equals 16 residues. Trimming cost V 4 bases and J 4 bases, with 18 bases left between them. The germline CDR1 and CDR2 sequences are SGHRS and YFSETQ. CDR3 DNA (partial): TGCGCCAGCAGCGGACCGGACTTACAGAATTACAATGAG. Its translation: CASSGPDLQNYNE. Given in full, the CDR3 is CASSGPDLQNYNEQFF.

In this sample, this clone turned up many times. The CDR3 end is not reached by the read, which stops 3 residues before it; the germline J gene fills it in. V usage is TRBV11-3 and J usage is TRBJ2-2; a weak D match, TRBD1 (5 bases). This CDR3 comprises 14 residues. The germline gives CDR1 SGHNT, CDR2 YENEEA. V was pared by 1 base and J by 7 bases, with 10 bases between. The CDR3 here is CASSLAGAVGELFF. CDR3 DNA (partial): TGTGCCAGCAGCTTAGCTGGGGCTGTCGGGGAG.

In this sample, this clone turned up many times. The read is 3 residues too short to cover the CDR3 end, so that end is filled in from the germline J gene. The chain recombines TRBV30 with TRBJ2-7; TRBD1 aligns across 9 bases. Trimming at V came to 5 bases and at J to 3 bases, leaving 2 bases not matched to a gene. Germline lookup yields CDR1 GTSNPN and CDR2 SVGIG (reference sequence). The CDR3 loop spans 12 amino acids. CDR3 sequence: CAWGTGNYEQYF. Partial CDR3 DNA: TGTGCCTGGGGGACAGGGAACTACGAG. The full variable domain, rest sourced from reference TRBV30 and TRBJ2-7, is SQTIHQWPATLVQPVGSPLSLECTVEGTSNPNLYWYRQAAGRGLQLLFYSVGIGQISSEVPQNLSASRPQDRQFILSSKKLLLSDSGFYLCAWGTGNYEQYFGPGTRLTVT.

Many counts were recorded for this clone. The sequence runs out 3 residues before the end of the CDR3; the remainder is reconstructed from the germline J gene. The chain combines TRBV19 with TRBJ2-3; 11 bases are a match to TRBD2. The V and J ends lost 5 bases and 5 bases, in that order; junction bases with no gene match: 9. Germline loops: CDR1 LNHDA, CDR2 SQIVND (reference sequence). The CDR3 runs 16 residues. The sequenced part of the CDR3 DNA is TGTGCCAGTAGTTTATTTAGCGGGGGGGCCGGAGATACG. It translates to CASSLFSGGAGDT. The whole CDR3 region reads CASSLFSGGAGDTQYF.

In its sample, this clone was seen many times. The CDR3 end is not reached by the read, which stops 3 residues before it; the germline J gene fills it in. The rearrangement links TRBV29-1 to TRBJ2-1; the match to TRBD2 covers 10 bases. The ends lost 4 bases at V and 9 bases at J; junction bases unmatched: 9. The CDR3 has 14 amino acids. Germline V gene lookup returns CDR1 SQVTM and CDR2 ANQGSEA. The CDR3 sequence is CSVVTSGKMSEQFF. The sequenced CDR3 bases are TGCAGCGTTGTTACTAGCGGGAAGATGAGTGAG.

Notes on this clone: The CDR3 extends 3 residues past the end of the read, so its final part is completed from the germline J gene. V usage is TRBV2 and J usage is TRBJ1-1; possibly TRBD1 for D (6 bases). Germline loops: CDR1 SNHLY, CDR2 FYNNEI. The CDR3 totals 13 residues. V lost 5 bases and J lost 7, with 14 bases in between. CDR3 DNA (partial): TGTGCCAGCAGTTTTGCCCAGACAGGTGAA. As protein: CASSFAQTGE. The full-length CDR3 reads as CASSFAQTGEAFF.

This clone has ten or more counts. CDR3 sequence reads: CSAVPRDKAYNEQFF. CDR3 DNA, as far as it was read: TGCAGTGCCGTACCCCGGGACAAAGCCTACAATGAG. The V and J genes are TRBV20-1 and TRBJ2-1; D might be TRBD1 (6 bases). The read ends 3 residues before the CDR3 terminus; that terminus is restored from the germline J gene. V was trimmed by 6 bases and J by 2 bases, leaving 17 bases between them. The CDR3 runs to 15 residues. The V gene's germline CDR1 is DFQATT and CDR2 SNEGSKA (reference sequence).

This clone came up many times. The observed sequence ends 3 residues before the CDR3 terminus, with the missing tail filled in from the germline J gene. The gene calls are TRBV5-1 and TRBJ2-5; D might be TRBD2 (5 bases). V lost 5 bases to trimming and J lost 6 bases, with 20 bases between them. Germline loops: CDR1 SGHRS, CDR2 YFSETQ. This CDR3 region has 15 residues. The sequenced part of the CDR3 DNA is TGCGCCAGCAGGCCGCCTATTGAGGGCCCCAAGACC. This sequence encodes CASRPPIEGPKT. The full CDR3 protein is CASRPPIEGPKTQYF. The full variable domain, in which reference TRBV5-1 and TRBJ2-5 provide the parts outside the CDR3, is KAGVTQTPRYLIKTRGQQVTLSCSPISGHRSVSWYQQTPGQGLQFLFEYFSETQRNKGNFPGRFSGRQFSNSRSEMNVSTLELGDSALYLCASRPPIEGPKTQYFGPGTRLLVL.

In its sample, this clone was seen many times. The read falls 3 residues short of the CDR3 end, and the missing part is taken from the germline J gene. V and J are TRBV4-1 and TRBJ2-1; no firm D call. The germline gives CDR1 MGHRA, CDR2 YSYEKL. CDR3 size: 14 residues. V was cut by 3 bases and J by 6 bases, with 12 bases left in between. CDR3 bases read: TGCGCCAGCAGCCACCCCCCGGGTGCCAATGAG. Protein product: CASSHPPGANE. In full, the CDR3 is CASSHPPGANEQFF.

This clone was counted ten times or more. From the germline J gene comes the end of the CDR3, since the read stops 3 residues before it. This chain joins TRBV20-1 and TRBJ2-5; no clear D gene. This CDR3 is built from 9 residues. The V gene lost 5 bases and the J gene lost 5 bases, with 3 bases spanning the gap. CDR1 and CDR2 (germline): DFQATT, SNEGSKA (reference sequence). The CDR3 loop reads CSALETQYF. CDR3 DNA, as far as it was read: TGCAGTGCTCTGGAGACC.

Many counts were recorded for this clone. The CDR3 end falls 3 residues outside the read, so it is completed with the germline J gene. This sequence joins TRBV20-1 and TRBJ1-5; D remains unclear. Trimming cost V 0 bases and J 2 bases, with 11 bases left between them. This CDR3 has 15 residues. From germline, CDR1 is DFQATT and CDR2 SNEGSKA (reference sequence). Incomplete CDR3 DNA: TGCAGTGCTAGAGATCCCGGGTCGGGCAATCAGCCC. The encoded protein is CSARDPGSGNQP. In full, the CDR3 is CSARDPGSGNQPQHF.

This clone has at least ten counts. The CDR3 goes on 3 residues after the read ends, and that part is filled in from the germline J gene. The chain combines TRBV2 with TRBJ1-1; tentative D call: TRBD1 (5 bases). The germline V gene encodes CDR1 SNHLY and CDR2 FYNNEI. The CDR3 runs 14 residues. The V end was cut by 9 bases, the J end by 2 bases, with 16 bases between. The CDR3 loop is CASRIEGLNTEAFF. The covered CDR3 bases are TGTGCCAGTCGGATTGAGGGACTCAACACTGAA.

This clone was recorded at least ten times. The read terminates 3 residues before the CDR3 end, so the remaining end is supplied by the germline J gene. J is TRBJ1-1 and V is TRBV19; 8 bases align to TRBD1. V trimming: 7 bases; J trimming: 0 bases; junction bases outside the gene matches: 4. From germline, CDR1 is LNHDA and CDR2 SQIVND (reference sequence). The CDR3 loop spans 14 amino acids. This chain's CDR3 is CASTTTGVNTEAFF. CDR3 DNA, as far as it was read: TGTGCCAGTACTACGACAGGGGTGAACACTGAA.

This clone showed up many times. The read stops 3 residues short of the end of the CDR3; the missing end is completed from the germline J gene. The chain has TRBV20-1 and TRBJ1-2, with 8 bases identical to TRBD1. Germline V gene data show CDR1 as DFQATT and CDR2 as SNEGSKA (reference sequence). The CDR3 is 15 residues long. The V segment lost 0 bases and the J segment 5 bases; nucleotides outside the gene matches: 8. CDR3 region: CSARDESRGPYGYTF. The covered CDR3 bases are TGCAGTGCTAGAGATGAGAGCAGGGGGCCTTATGGC.

A word on this clone: The read ends 3 residues early relative to the CDR3; the germline J gene fills the gap. The rearrangement joins TRBV19 to TRBJ2-4, with D perhaps TRBD1 (6 bases). This CDR3 region has 11 residues. From germline, CDR1 is LNHDA and CDR2 SQIVND (reference sequence). The part of the CDR3 DNA that was read is TGTGCCACCGGACAGAGCAATGGT. It yields the protein CATGQSNG. The entire CDR3 protein is CATGQSNGQYF.